This T cell receptor (beta chain) was sequenced in a study of shared clonotypes between healthy human individuals. About the study: Used for every donor were three CD4 naive, three CD4 memory, two CD8 naive and one CD8 memory plate.

Donors, healthy HIV-negative adults, lacked recent acute infections or vaccinations. General study points: Some naive CD4 clonotypes, around 5%, turned up in common across several donors.

Trimming removed 0 bases from V and 4 bases from J, with 13 bases in between. The V gene's germline CDR1 is SGDLS and CDR2 YYNGEE. This CDR3 has 15 residues. Concerning this clone: Its antigen remains unknown. Other DNA sequences of this sample code for an identical CDR3.

Across several immunoSEQ plates, the genomic DNA of each subset was split evenly. The assay was immunoSEQ multiplex PCR, and TCRdb's table has in-frame clones only and misses some. This sample has a few million clones; more than 80% occur once, and the top ten carry 0.39%. The sequence was collected from a man in his late teens or twenties in good health. Some clones in this sample may be carry-over from other donors' samples. The sample consisted of naive CD4+ T cells from PBMCs. Subset noted: CD45RA+ positively selected. This chain uses TRBV9 with TRBJ1-1; D might be TRBD1 (6 bases). Here the CDR3 DNA reads TGTGCCAGCAGCGTAGGCGGGGGGCGCGGCACTGAAGCTTTCTTT. As protein: CASSVGGGRGTEAFF.